A selection of T cell receptor beta chains follows, all from one sample in a study of cytomegalovirus exposure and HLA in healthy donors. The table came from immunoSEQ multiplex PCR; TCRdb's copy has only in-frame clones and leaves some out. This table has 90,000 to 150,000 clones, about 83% appearing once. The sequencing input was PBMCs. The origin of the receptors is a woman aged 25-40 years in good health and CMV-seronegative. Both conserved end residues are part of each CDR3. Fields, in order: J gene, CDR3 length, V gene, D gene, CDR3 DNA, CDR3 protein. A D gene is named only where the DNA matches it firmly.

J: TRBJ1-3; length: 17; V: TRBV4-2; D: .; DNA: TGTGCCAGCAGCCCCCGATCCCGGACAGACTCTGGAAACACCATATATTTT; CDR3: CASSPRSRTDSGNTIYF
J: TRBJ2-7; length: 13; V: TRBV5-6; D: .; DNA: TGTGCCAGCAGCTTGACCGGGGTCGACGAGCAGTACTTC; CDR3: CASSLTGVDEQYF
J: TRBJ2-3; length: 15; V: TRBV27; D: .; DNA: TGTGCCAGCAGTTTAAGACGGGAGAGCACAGATACGCAGTATTTT; CDR3: CASSLRRESTDTQYF
J: TRBJ2-5; length: 14; V: TRBV5-1; D: TRBD2; DNA: TGCGCCAGCACCGGACTAGCGGGGGTAGAGACCCAGTACTTC; CDR3: CASTGLAGVETQYF
J: TRBJ2-1; length: 15; V: TRBV19; D: TRBD2; DNA: TGTGCCAGTAGTATGCGGGGGGTGCTCTACAATGAGCAGTTCTTC; CDR3: CASSMRGVLYNEQFF
J: TRBJ1-6; length: 13; V: TRBV6-5; D: TRBD1; DNA: TGTGCCAGCAGTGGGGGACAGAATTCACCCCTCCACTTT; CDR3: CASSGGQNSPLHF
J: TRBJ2-3; length: 17; V: TRBV2; D: .; DNA: TGTGCCAGCAGAGAAGGGGCGGGCGCGAAATACACAGATACGCAGTATTTT; CDR3: CASREGAGAKYTDTQYF
J: TRBJ1-6; length: 16; V: TRBV23-1; D: .; DNA: TGCGCCAGCAGTCAATCGAGAGACAGAGTCAATTCACCCCTCCACTTT; CDR3: CASSQSRDRVNSPLHF
J: TRBJ2-1; length: 14; V: TRBV11-3; D: .; DNA: TGTGCCAGCAGCTTCTCGAGAACGGGGAGTGAGCAGTTCTTC; CDR3: CASSFSRTGSEQFF
J: TRBJ1-1; length: 12; V: TRBV6-5; D: .; DNA: TGTGCCAGCAGTTATTCTGACACTGAAGCTTTCTTT; CDR3: CASSYSDTEAFF
J: TRBJ2-1; length: 18; V: TRBV4-3; D: TRBD2; DNA: TGCGCCAGCAGCCAAGACTGGCTAGCGGGGGGGCCTGGCAATGAGCAGTTCTTC; CDR3: CASSQDWLAGGPGNEQFF
J: TRBJ1-2; length: 15; V: TRBV6-1; D: TRBD1; DNA: TGTGCCAGCAGTGAAGAGGGGGACAGGGACTATGGCTACACCTTC; CDR3: CASSEEGDRDYGYTF